This T cell receptor beta chain was observed in a study of T cell repertoires in cytomegalovirus infection. Looking at the study overall: Public signatures in TCR beta pointed to CMV infection and matching HLA type. Study-level findings and limits: Ex vivo responses were dominated by HLA-C-restricted CMV-specific TCR beta clonotypes.

The V gene's germline CDR1 is MGHRA and CDR2 YSYEKL. The CDR3 loop spans 11 amino acids. TCRdb recomputed calls from the reads with MiXCR, one row per CDR3 protein. The table records around 180,000 distinct CDR3 sequences, approximately 30% of them present only once. Comments on this clonotype: Antigen: not known. A junction end diverges from the germline sequence, so it may reflect a read error.

This TCR came from a human donor in good health (CMV status not recorded). Some clones in this sample may be carry-over from other donors' samples. The chain carries TRBV4-1 and TRBJ2-4; D uncertain. The sequenced material came from PBMCs. In nucleotides, the CDR3 is TGCGCCAGCAGCGGGTGGGATAAGTTCTGGTTC. Translation: CASSGWDKFWF.